These 26 T cell receptor beta chains came from one sample sequenced in a study of cytomegalovirus exposure and HLA in healthy donors. PCR was performed using 60 Vbeta and 13 Jbeta primers. The assay was immunoSEQ multiplex PCR, and TCRdb's table has in-frame clones only and misses some. Of roughly 130,000 clones listed, about 80% are singletons. The sample taken for sequencing was PBMCs. The receptors shown here come from a man aged 25 to 40 in good health and CMV-seronegative.

This chain connects TRBV10-1 to TRBJ2-7; TRBD2 aligns across 10 bases. Losses at the gene ends were 3 bases for V and 5 bases for J; bases not matched to a gene: 7. Germline V gene sequence: CDR1 WNHNN, CDR2 SYGVQD (reference sequence). There are 15 residues in the CDR3. This chain's CDR3 is CASSDKGTSDHEQYF. For the CDR3, the DNA is TGCGCCAGCAGTGATAAAGGGACTAGCGACCACGAGCAGTACTTC.

Details on this clone: The same CDR3 is also encoded by other DNA sequences in this sample. The chain employs TRBV14 and TRBJ2-2, with 12 bases fitting TRBD2. CDR3 length equals 16 residues. Germline CDR1 and CDR2: SGHDN and FVKESK. Trimming cost V 4 bases and J 4 bases; bases outside gene matches: 4. The CDR3 protein is CASSPRLAGVTGELFF. The CDR3, as DNA: TGTGCCAGCAGCCCAAGACTAGCGGGAGTCACCGGGGAGCTGTTTTTT.

The chain links TRBV5-1 to TRBJ1-4; D ambiguous. Trimming took off 3 bases at V and 4 bases at J, with 10 bases between the two ends. Looked up from germline, CDR1 is SGHRS and CDR2 is YFSETQ. CDR3 length: 14 amino acids. CDR3 bases: TGCGCCAGCAGCTCCGGGTCCCTTAATGAAAAACTGTTTTTT. This sequence encodes CASSSGSLNEKLFF.

V and J are TRBV28 and TRBJ2-1, with TRBD2 matching 8 bases. Losses at the gene ends were 1 base for V and 4 bases for J; bases not matched to a gene: 18. The CDR3 has 20 amino acids. From germline, CDR1 is MDHEN and CDR2 SYDVKM. The CDR3 sequence is CASSLLFGRAGGGVYNEQFF. For the CDR3, the DNA is TGTGCCAGCAGTTTATTATTTGGGCGGGCGGGAGGTGGTGTGTACAATGAGCAGTTCTTC.

This clone has only one observation. The chain is built from TRBV11-2 and TRBJ1-1, with D unresolved. Trimming took off 0 bases at V and 1 base at J, with 6 bases between the two ends. Germline CDR1 is SGHAT and CDR2 is FQNNGV. The CDR3 is 14 residues long. DNA for the CDR3: TGTGCCAGCAGCTTAGAAGGCGGGAACACTGAAGCTTTCTTT. Its translation is CASSLEGGNTEAFF. The whole variable domain, filled in from reference TRBV11-2 and TRBJ1-1, reads EAGVAQSPRYKIIEKRQSVAFWCNPISGHATLYWYQQILGQGPKLLIQFQNNGVVDDSQLPKDRFSAERLKGVDSTLKIQPAKLEDSAVYLCASSLEGGNTEAFFGQGTRLTVV.

The chain couples TRBV7-8 to TRBJ2-3, with a tentative D call TRBD2 (5 bases). The CDR3 consists of 16 residues. Between the trimmed V and J ends, which lost 9 bases and 8 bases, there was a span of 27 bases. Germline assignment: CDR1 SGHVS and CDR2 FQNEAQ. The CDR3 loop is CASSHGVSDGRATQYF. The CDR3 region has the DNA TGTGCCAGTAGCCACGGAGTTAGCGACGGGCGGGCTACGCAGTATTTT.

This clone showed up just a few times. This sequence joins TRBV29-1 and TRBJ1-3; the D gene is possibly TRBD1 (5 bases). CDR3 length: 13 residues. Germline assignment: CDR1 SQVTM and CDR2 ANQGSEA. V gave up 0 bases and J gave up 11 bases, with 14 bases separating them. The CDR3 loop is CSVEEYPQGPIYF. CDR3 sequence (DNA): TGCAGCGTTGAAGAGTATCCCCAGGGTCCCATATATTTT.

CDR3 sequence reads: CASSPGTGGSNEQFF. CDR3 in DNA: TGTGCCAGCAGCCCAGGGACAGGGGGCTCCAATGAGCAGTTCTTC. This chain links TRBV7-3 with TRBJ2-1; TRBD1 aligns across 12 bases. The CDR3 contains 15 residues. J lost 6 bases, V lost 5 bases, and 5 bases had no gene match. The V gene's germline CDR1 is SGHTA and CDR2 FQGTGA.

The chain couples TRBV29-1 to TRBJ2-4; TRBD1 matches 9 bases. Trimming cost V 1 base and J 1 base; bases outside gene matches: 14. CDR3 length: 19 residues. The germline gives CDR1 SQVTM, CDR2 ANQGSEA. The CDR3 protein is CSVEGLSGQGVRAKNIQYF. The CDR3 DNA reads TGCAGCGTTGAAGGGCTCTCGGGACAGGGTGTTCGTGCCAAAAACATTCAGTACTTC.

This chain links TRBV6-6 with TRBJ1-1; D may be TRBD1 (5 bases). The V and J ends lost 6 bases and 1 base respectively, with 15 bases between them. Germline CDR1 is MNHNY and CDR2 is SVGAGI (reference sequence). CDR3 length equals 15 residues. The DNA for the CDR3 is TGTGCCAGCAGACACACCAGGGTGGGGAACACTGAAGCTTTCTTT. It translates to CASRHTRVGNTEAFF.

The chain combines TRBV7-2 with TRBJ2-1; weak D call: TRBD1 (5 bases). V was shortened by 1 base and J by 9 bases, with 13 bases between the two germline ends. Germline values: CDR1 SGHTA, CDR2 FQGNSA. The CDR3 has 14 residues. In nucleotides, the CDR3 is TGTGCCAGCAGCTTAGTTACCTCTAGGGGTGAGCAGTTCTTC. Amino acids: CASSLVTSRGEQFF.

This chain links TRBV2 with TRBJ2-7, with a weak D call TRBD1 (5 bases). Trimming shortened V by 4 bases and J by 3 bases, and 28 bases separated the two germline ends. Germline V gives CDR1 SNHLY, CDR2 FYNNEI. CDR3 length: 19 residues. CDR3 DNA: TGTGCCAGCAGTGTCGCGGCCAACAGGCCACATTCCCCGAACTACGAGCAGTACTTC. Amino acid sequence: CASSVAANRPHSPNYEQYF.

The chain uses TRBV28 and TRBJ2-7; 7 bases match TRBD1. Trimming cost V 3 bases and J 0 bases; bases outside gene matches: 11. Germline CDR1 MDHEN, CDR2 SYDVKM. The CDR3 extends over 17 amino acids. The DNA of the CDR3 is TGTGCCAGCAGTTTCTTTTTGTACGGGACAGCCTCCTACGAGCAGTACTTC. This codes for CASSFFLYGTASYEQYF.

This clone was detected only once. The chain couples TRBV7-9 to TRBJ1-5; 9 nucleotides agree with TRBD1. The CDR3 contains 15 residues. The germline V gene has CDR1 SEHNR and CDR2 FQNEAQ (reference sequence). V was clipped by 1 base and J by 6 bases; unmatched bases: 4. CDR3 sequence reads: CASSLGQGVGQPQHF. The CDR3 DNA sequence: TGTGCCAGCAGCTTAGGACAGGGGGTAGGTCAGCCCCAGCATTTT.

The V call is TRBV9, the J call TRBJ1-6, with D tentatively TRBD1 (5 bases). V shed 3 bases and J shed 7 bases, with 17 bases lying between them. The germline CDR1 and CDR2 sequences are SGDLS and YYNGEE. This CDR3 is built from 16 residues. The CDR3 loop reads CASSAQGSMANSPLHF. For the CDR3, the DNA is TGTGCCAGCAGCGCCCAGGGTTCCATGGCGAATTCACCCCTCCACTTT. Full variable domain (remainder filled in from reference TRBV9 and TRBJ1-6): DSGVTQTPKHLITATGQRVTLRCSPRSGDLSVYWYQQSLDQGLQFLIQYYNGEERAKGNILERFSAQQFPDLHSELNLSSLELGDSALYFCASSAQGSMANSPLHFGNGTRLTVT.

The gene calls are TRBV7-8 and TRBJ2-7; 8 bases fit TRBD1. J lost 0 bases, V lost 2 bases, and 15 bases had no gene match. CDR1 and CDR2 from the germline V gene are SGHVS and FQNEAQ. CDR3 length: 19 residues. For the CDR3, the DNA is TGTGCCAGCAGCTTACCTACTCACACGACAGGGGATCCCTCCTACGAGCAGTACTTC. Protein sequence: CASSLPTHTTGDPSYEQYF.

This CDR3 is CASSAPPGGGYNEQFF. CDR3 coding DNA: TGTGCCAGCAGCGCACCTCCGGGCGGGGGGTACAATGAGCAGTTCTTC. The chain recombines TRBV7-2 with TRBJ2-1; 8 positions match TRBD2. The CDR3 totals 16 residues. The V segment lost 5 bases and the J segment 4 bases; nucleotides outside the gene matches: 10. The germline CDR1 and CDR2 sequences are SGHTA and FQGNSA.

The chain combines TRBV9 with TRBJ2-1; 8 positions agree with TRBD1. This CDR3 comprises 14 residues. Germline CDR1 SGDLS, CDR2 YYNGEE. Losses at the gene ends were 4 bases for V and 9 bases for J; bases not matched to a gene: 9. The CDR3 is CASSFGQGTLEQFF. The CDR3 bases are TGTGCCAGCAGCTTCGGACAGGGAACCCTTGAGCAGTTCTTC.

Only a few counts were recorded for this clone. This chain uses TRBV27 with TRBJ2-7; 7 bases are shared with TRBD1. CDR1 and CDR2 from the germline V gene are MNHEY and SMNVEV (reference sequence). V lost 5 bases to trimming and J lost 6 bases; unmatched junction nucleotides: 10. The CDR3 consists of 14 residues. CDR3 nucleotides: TGTGCCAGCAGTCGATGGACAGGAACGGGCGAGCAGTACTTC. Its protein product is CASSRWTGTGEQYF.

The chain is built from TRBV4-1 and TRBJ2-5; 7 nucleotides agree with TRBD2. The DNA end favors TRBJ2-7, so the J call may be wrong. CDR3 size: 15 residues. The germline CDR1 and CDR2 sequences are MGHRA and YSYEKL. Here the CDR3 DNA reads TGCGCCAGCAGCCAAGATCCGCTAGCGGTAACCGAGCAGTACTTC. Translated: CASSQDPLAVTEQYF.

This clone was detected only a few times. The J gene is TRBJ1-4, the V gene TRBV19; D is unresolved. CDR3 length: 11 residues. Germline values: CDR1 LNHDA, CDR2 SQIVND (reference sequence). The V and J ends lost 3 bases and 10 bases respectively, with 6 bases between them. In DNA, the CDR3 is TGTGCCAGTAGTATTTACGGAAAACTGTTTTTT. This codes for CASSIYGKLFF.

A word on this clone: The junction departs from the called germline gene at one end, perhaps through a read error. The chain recombines TRBV7-9 with TRBJ1-2; D ambiguous. Germline V lookup: CDR1 SEHNR, CDR2 FQNEAQ (reference sequence). The CDR3 consists of 11 residues. The DNA of the CDR3 is TGTTCCAGCAGCTTCGGTCTTGGCTACACCTTC. It codes for CSSSFGLGYTF. Full variable domain (rest looked up from reference TRBV7-9 and TRBJ1-2): DTGVSQNPRHKITKRGQNVTFRCDPISEHNRLYWYRQTLGQGPEFLTYFQNEAQLEKSRLLSDRFSAERPKGSFSTLEIQRTEQGDSAMYLCSSSFGLGYTFGSGTRLTVV.

The chain carries TRBV30 and TRBJ2-2; D may be TRBD2 (6 bases). V was cut by 0 bases and J by 7 bases, with 12 bases left in between. The CDR3 has 14 residues. Germline-derived CDR1 and CDR2 are GTSNPN and SVGIG (reference sequence). CDR3 nucleotide sequence: TGTGCCTGGAGTGTGAGGCTGCGGGACGGGGAGCTGTTTTTT. Amino acids: CAWSVRLRDGELFF.

As for this clone: Distinct nucleotide sequences in the sample also encode this CDR3. The chain recombines TRBV27 with TRBJ2-1; TRBD2 matches 11 bases. In germline, CDR1 is MNHEY, CDR2 SMNVEV (reference sequence). The V gene end was trimmed by 4 bases and the J gene end by 6 bases; junction bases not matched to a gene: 5. CDR3 length equals 15 residues. Here the CDR3 reads CASSSGTSGTNEQFF. CDR3 DNA sequence: TGTGCCAGCAGTTCCGGGACTAGCGGAACCAATGAGCAGTTCTTC.

The CDR3 DNA reads TGTGCCAGCAGGAGATTAGGGGACACTGAAGCTTTCTTT. This encodes CASRRLGDTEAFF. This sequence joins TRBV27 and TRBJ1-1; D is possibly TRBD1 (5 bases). CDR1 is MNHEY, CDR2 SMNVEV, per germline (reference sequence). CDR3 size: 13 residues. V was trimmed by 6 bases and J by 3 bases, leaving 11 bases between them.

The V call is TRBV7-2, the J call TRBJ2-7, with 7 bases aligning to TRBD1. The J segment lost 3 bases and the V segment lost 7 bases, leaving 12 bases of the junction unmatched. Germline CDR1 and CDR2: SGHTA and FQGNSA. This CDR3 has 15 amino acids. CDR3 protein: CASTIFEGGVYEQYF. For the CDR3, the DNA is TGTGCCAGCACCATATTCGAAGGGGGCGTCTACGAGCAGTACTTC.